Below, 7 T cell receptor beta chains from the same sample are listed, as sequenced in a study of Graves' ophthalmopathy and Graves' hyperthyroidism. The study amplified TCR beta CDR3 regions using RNA transcripts. The workflow started with a first-round RT-PCR run with HTBI primers and then moved on to a second-round multiplex PCR. Each CDR3 protein is one row after TCRdb ran MiXCR on the multiplex PCR reads. The sample has 350,000 to 400,000 distinct CDR3 sequences; 15% to 19% are singletons. Sequenced material: peripheral blood. The receptors derive from a woman aged 18-29 years with stable Graves' hyperthyroidism.

This clonotype came up many times. The chain couples TRBV29-1 to TRBJ2-5; D possibly corresponds to TRBD1 (5 bases). There are 11 residues in the CDR3. Looked up from germline, CDR1 is SQVTM and CDR2 is ANQGSEA. V shed 5 bases and J shed 7 bases, with 11 bases lying between them. CDR3 loop: CSVLPQGTQYF. CDR3 bases: TGCAGCGTTTTACCTCAGGGGACCCAGTACTTC.

In this sample, this clonotype turned up many times. The rearrangement links TRBV5-6 to TRBJ2-7; perhaps D is TRBD1 or TRBD2 (6 bases each). Germline V gene data show CDR1 as SGHDT and CDR2 as YYEEEE. This CDR3 is 13 amino acids long. V was cut by 6 bases and J by 4 bases, with 14 bases left in between. CDR3 sequence (DNA): TGTGCCAGCACCGCCGAGGGGGGATACGAGCAGTACTTC. Its protein is CASTAEGGYEQYF.

This clonotype was observed at least ten times. The genes are TRBV5-1 and TRBJ2-7, with 8 nucleotides matching TRBD1. V was pared by 1 base and J by 3 bases, with 9 bases of the junction left unmatched. CDR1 SGHRS and CDR2 YFSETQ come from the germline V gene. This CDR3 spans 16 amino acids. The CDR3 is CASSLTPGQAIYEQYF. The CDR3 coding sequence is TGCGCCAGCAGCTTGACACCGGGACAGGCGATCTACGAGCAGTACTTC.

In its sample, this clonotype was seen a few times. The gene calls are TRBV6-2 or TRBV6-3 and TRBJ2-3; a possible D gene is TRBD1 (6 bases). CDR1 and CDR2 (germline): MNHEY, SVGEGT. With 2 bases removed from V and 0 bases from J, the gap between germline ends came to 18 bases. This CDR3 has 18 residues. CDR3 protein: CASSYRGSAGASTDTQYF. CDR3 DNA sequence: TGTGCCAGCAGTTACAGGGGCAGTGCAGGGGCTAGCACAGATACGCAGTATTTT.

On this clonotype itself: With a much larger clone just one base away, this may be a read error. V gene TRBV28 combines with J gene TRBJ1-3; the D gene is possibly TRBD1 (5 bases). Germline V gene lookup returns CDR1 MDHEN and CDR2 SYDVKM. V gave up 10 bases and J gave up 0 bases, with 16 bases separating them. The CDR3 sequence is 15 residues long. DNA for the CDR3: TGTGCCACCTTCGGGGGAAGGGGCTCTGGAAACACCATATATTTT. The encoded protein is CATFGGRGSGNTIYF.

This clonotype came up many times. V is TRBV24-1 and J is TRBJ1-1, with D possibly matching TRBD1 (5 bases). The CDR3 sequence is 12 residues long. The germline V gene has CDR1 KGHDR and CDR2 SFDVKD. With 4 bases removed from V and 10 bases from J, the gap between germline ends came to 12 bases. CDR3 DNA sequence: TGTGCCACCAGTGACCGCACCGGGGCAGCTTTCTTT. It yields the protein CATSDRTGAAFF.

This clonotype came up many times. The chain recombines TRBV6-5 with TRBJ1-6; 7 nucleotides match TRBD1. Germline V gives CDR1 MNHEY, CDR2 SVGAGI. Trimming removed 0 bases from V and 7 bases from J; junction bases left unmatched: 3. This CDR3 is 15 amino acids long. The CDR3 nucleotides read TGTGCCAGCAGTTACTCGGCAGGGGGGAATTCACCCCTCCACTTT. This gives the protein CASSYSAGGNSPLHF.